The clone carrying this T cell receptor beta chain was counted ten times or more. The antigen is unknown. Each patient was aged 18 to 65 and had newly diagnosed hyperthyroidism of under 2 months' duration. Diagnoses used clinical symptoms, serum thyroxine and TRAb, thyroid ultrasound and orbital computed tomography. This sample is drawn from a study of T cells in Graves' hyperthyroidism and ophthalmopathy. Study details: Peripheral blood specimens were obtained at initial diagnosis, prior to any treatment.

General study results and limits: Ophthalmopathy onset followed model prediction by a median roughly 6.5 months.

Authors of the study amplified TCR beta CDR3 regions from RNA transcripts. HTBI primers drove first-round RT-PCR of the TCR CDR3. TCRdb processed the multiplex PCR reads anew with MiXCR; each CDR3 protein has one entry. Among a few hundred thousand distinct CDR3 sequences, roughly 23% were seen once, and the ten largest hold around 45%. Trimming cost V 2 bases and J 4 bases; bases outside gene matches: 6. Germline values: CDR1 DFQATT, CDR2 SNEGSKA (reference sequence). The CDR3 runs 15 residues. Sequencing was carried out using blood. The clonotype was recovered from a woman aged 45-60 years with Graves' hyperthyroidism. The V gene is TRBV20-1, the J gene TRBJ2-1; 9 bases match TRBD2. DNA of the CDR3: TGCAGTGCTAGACCGACTAGCGGAGGTTACAATGAGCAGTTCTTC. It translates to CSARPTSGGYNEQFF.